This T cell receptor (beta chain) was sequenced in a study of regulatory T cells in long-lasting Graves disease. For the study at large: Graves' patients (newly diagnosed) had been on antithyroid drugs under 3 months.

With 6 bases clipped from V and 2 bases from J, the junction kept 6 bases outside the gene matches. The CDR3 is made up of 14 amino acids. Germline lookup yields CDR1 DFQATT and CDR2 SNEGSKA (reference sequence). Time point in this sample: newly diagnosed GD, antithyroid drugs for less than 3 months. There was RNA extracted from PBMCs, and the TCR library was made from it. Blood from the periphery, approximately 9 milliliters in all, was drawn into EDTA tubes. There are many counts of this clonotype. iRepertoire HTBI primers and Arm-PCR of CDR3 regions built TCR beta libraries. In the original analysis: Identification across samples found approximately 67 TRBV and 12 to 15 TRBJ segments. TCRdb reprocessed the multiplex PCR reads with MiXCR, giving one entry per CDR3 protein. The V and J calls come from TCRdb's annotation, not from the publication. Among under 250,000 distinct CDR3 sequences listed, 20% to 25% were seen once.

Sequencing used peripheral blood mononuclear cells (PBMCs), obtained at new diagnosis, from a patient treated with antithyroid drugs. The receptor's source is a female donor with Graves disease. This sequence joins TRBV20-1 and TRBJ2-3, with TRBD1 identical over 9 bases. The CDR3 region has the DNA TGCAGTGCCCGGACAGGGGCTTACACAGATACGCAGTATTTT. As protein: CSARTGAYTDTQYF.